These 13 T cell receptor beta chains were sequenced from one sample in a study of post-analysis software for immune sequencing data. Broader study findings: When patients were compared with controls, four to six TRBV segments were more frequent, TRBV5-6, TRBV5-1 and TRBV20-1 among them.

For these TCRs, the target antigens are not known. TCR beta libraries were prepared from cDNA with unique molecular identifiers. TCRdb reprocessed the PCR reads via MiXCR and lists one record per CDR3 protein. The repertoire holds about 820,000 distinct CDR3 sequences, approximately 53% seen once, with 4.6% in the top ten. The sequenced sample consisted of blood. Source of these receptors: a girl aged 10 to 17 with multiple sclerosis.

This clonotype was observed a few times. The chain is built from TRBV20-1 and TRBJ2-1; D may be TRBD1 (5 bases). Trimming removed 6 bases at V and 5 bases at J, with 8 bases between. The CDR3 has 11 residues. The germline V gene encodes CDR1 DFQATT and CDR2 SNEGSKA (reference sequence). The CDR3: CSAPGNNEQFF. The CDR3 DNA follows: TGCAGTGCGCCAGGGAACAATGAGCAGTTCTTC.

This clonotype was seen a handful of times. J is TRBJ1-2 and V is TRBV11-2; a possible D gene is TRBD1 (5 bases). Germline loops: CDR1 SGHAT, CDR2 FQNNGV. The CDR3 covers 15 residues. V was pared by 2 bases and J by 2 bases, with 12 bases between. CDR3 DNA: TGTGCCAGCAGCTTAACAACAGGCGGGAACTATGGCTACACCTTC. Protein sequence: CASSLTTGGNYGYTF.

This clonotype was counted a few times. The rearrangement links TRBV7-9 to TRBJ1-2; D not resolved. Trimming removed 5 bases at V and 6 bases at J, with 22 bases between. Germline assignment: CDR1 SEHNR and CDR2 FQNEAQ (reference sequence). There are 16 residues in the CDR3. CDR3 sequence reads: CASSNFGGKIDHGYTF. CDR3 nucleotides: TGTGCCAGCAGCAACTTCGGAGGGAAGATCGATCATGGCTACACCTTC.

This chain connects TRBV21-1 to TRBJ2-3; the table assigns TRBD2, which was not confirmed against the DNA. TRBV21-1 is recorded as a pseudogene. The CDR3 loop spans 14 amino acids. Written as DNA, the CDR3 is TGTGCCAGCAGGGAGGGGAGTAGCACAGATACGCAGTATTTT. This sequence encodes CASREGSSTDTQYF.

This clonotype was observed a handful of times. This sequence joins TRBV5-1 and TRBJ2-2, with TRBD2 matching 7 bases. V was pared by 4 bases and J by 2 bases, with 5 bases of the junction left unmatched. The CDR3 is made up of 15 amino acids. In germline, CDR1 is SGHRS, CDR2 YFSETQ. Written as DNA, the CDR3 is TGCGCCAGCAGCGGGCTAGCGGTAAACACCGGGGAGCTGTTTTTT. Its translation: CASSGLAVNTGELFF.

The table lists this clonotype with a few counts. This chain joins TRBV25-1 and TRBJ2-7, with a weak D call TRBD1 (6 bases). V was clipped by 3 bases and J by 6 bases, with 9 bases between them. The CDR3 extends over 12 amino acids. Germline-derived CDR1 and CDR2 are MGHDK and SYGVNS. CDR3 loop: CASSDWGREQYF. The CDR3 DNA sequence: TGTGCCAGCAGTGATTGGGGGCGCGAGCAGTACTTC.

This clonotype was seen a few times. This chain links TRBV5-1 with TRBJ2-4; 9 bases are a match to TRBD1. CDR3 length: 17 amino acids. Trimming removed 2 bases from V and 0 bases from J; junction bases left unmatched: 6. Per the germline V gene, CDR1 is SGHRS and CDR2 is YFSETQ. CDR3 sequence: CASSFDRGEQAKNIQYF. CDR3 DNA: TGCGCCAGCAGCTTCGACAGGGGGGAGCAAGCCAAAAACATTCAGTACTTC.

This chain links TRBV20-1 with TRBJ1-1, with unresolved D. This CDR3 has 14 residues. V was shortened by 3 bases and J by 0 bases, with 11 bases between the two germline ends. The germline gives CDR1 DFQATT, CDR2 SNEGSKA (reference sequence). The CDR3 DNA sequence: TGCAGTGCTAGCCGACACAGAGTGAACACTGAAGCTTTCTTT. Translation gives CSASRHRVNTEAFF.

This clonotype was seen more than once but under ten times. The chain carries TRBV20-1 and TRBJ2-7; unclear D gene. CDR3 length equals 11 residues. The V and J ends lost 5 bases and 3 bases respectively, with 8 bases between them. Germline V gene data show CDR1 as DFQATT and CDR2 as SNEGSKA (reference sequence). The CDR3 is CSAYGNYEQYF. DNA of the CDR3: TGCAGTGCTTACGGTAACTACGAGCAGTACTTC.

This chain links TRBV15 with TRBJ2-1; D is perhaps TRBD2 (7 bases). Germline loops: CDR1 LNHNV, CDR2 YYDKDF (reference sequence). With 8 bases removed from V and 4 bases from J, the gap between germline ends came to 21 bases. This CDR3 has 16 residues. The CDR3 protein is CATGGASGLIYNEQFF. The CDR3, as DNA: TGTGCCACCGGGGGGGCTAGCGGATTGATTTACAATGAGCAGTTCTTC.

This chain joins TRBV27 and TRBJ2-7, with a possible D match to TRBD2 (5 bases). Germline V gene sequence: CDR1 MNHEY, CDR2 SMNVEV (reference sequence). The V end was cut by 4 bases, the J end by 7 bases, with 14 bases between. The CDR3 extends over 13 amino acids. The CDR3 nucleotides are TGTGCCAGCAGTTCGGTATTAAGCGGTGAGCAGTACTTC. Protein product: CASSSVLSGEQYF.

V is TRBV30 and J is TRBJ1-5; perhaps TRBD1 as D (5 bases). Looked up from germline, CDR1 is GTSNPN and CDR2 is SVGIG (reference sequence). V lost 5 bases, J lost 0 bases, and 8 bases lay in between. This CDR3 comprises 13 residues. CDR3 sequence (DNA): TGTGCCTGGGGGGGAGCTAGCAATCAGCCCCAGCATTTT. Amino acids: CAWGGASNQPQHF.

The gene calls are TRBV6-6 and TRBJ1-2; TRBD1 is a possible D gene (5 bases). The CDR3 is 14 amino acids. Trimming took off 7 bases at V and 3 bases at J, with 15 bases between the two ends. Germline values: CDR1 MNHNY, CDR2 SVGAGI (reference sequence). CDR3 nucleotide sequence: TGTGCCAGCACCCAATACGCGGGGCACTATGGCTACACCTTC. It is translated as CASTQYAGHYGYTF.